The T cell receptor (beta chain) described here comes from a study of shared clonotypes between healthy human individuals. The CDR3 spans 13 residues. After removal of 5 bases from V and 5 bases from J, the junction contained 3 bases not matched to a gene. The germline V gene encodes CDR1 SGHAT and CDR2 FQNNGV. To note about this clone: Its antigen is unidentified.

The repertoire was sequenced with immunoSEQ multiplex PCR; TCRdb's copy has only in-frame clones and lacks some. Of 2 million to 2.5 million clones in the sample, around 93% were seen once. General study points: Clonotype sharing levels among donors were expected to vary with sequencing depth.

The sequencing input was naive CD4+ T cells from PBMCs. Subset noted: CD45RA+ positively selected. The V call is TRBV11-2, the J call TRBJ1-2; 9 bases match TRBD1. This clonotype was obtained from a young man in good health. Some clones in this sample may be carry-over from other donors' samples. Written as DNA, the CDR3 is TGTGCCAGCAGCCGTGGACAGGGGTATGGCTACACCTTC. Its translation is CASSRGQGYGYTF.